This record looks at one T cell receptor (beta chain) sequence and its context. The CDR3 covers 14 residues. V lost 5 bases and J 4 bases, leaving 14 bases between the germline ends. Germline CDR1 is SGHTA and CDR2 is FQGNSA. The sample belongs to a study of blood T cell repertoires in COVID-19. Study at large: T cells, B-cell-depleted T cells, or PBMCs provided the cDNA or gDNA that served as material.

Sequenced by immunoSEQ multiplex PCR; TCRdb stores in-frame clones only, minus some. This table holds around 70,000 clones, under 90% found once. The chain has TRBV7-2 and TRBJ1-2; a possible D gene is TRBD1 (5 bases). The sequenced sample was peripheral blood. This sequence was found in a man in his sixties or seventies who had recovered from COVID-19. The CDR3 spells CASSPPTEIYGYTF. In nucleotides, the CDR3 is TGTGCCAGCAGCCCACCGACAGAAATCTATGGCTACACCTTC.